The 23 T cell receptor beta chains below all came from one sample that was sequenced in a study of T-cell reconstitution after alpha-beta-depleted transplantation in children. Construction of the TCRbeta library involved unique molecular identifiers. TCRdb used MiXCR to reprocess the PCR reads, holding one entry per CDR3 protein. This sample has 500,000 or so distinct CDR3 sequences; around a third occur once, and the top ten carry around 2.4%. The input for sequencing was PBMCs from the stem cell graft donor, taken from the stem cell graft. The receptors were gathered from a human donor who donated a stem cell graft to a child with aplastic anemia.

This clonotype has more than one count but fewer than ten. The V gene is TRBV6-4, the J gene TRBJ2-1, with a possible D match to TRBD2 (5 bases). This CDR3 is 13 amino acids long. Germline CDR1 is MRHNA and CDR2 is SNTAGT. The V gene lost 2 bases and the J gene lost 5 bases, with 7 bases spanning the gap. The DNA of the CDR3 is TGTGCCAGCAGTGACGACTACCACAATGAGCAGTTCTTC. Encoded protein: CASSDDYHNEQFF.

The chain employs TRBV13 and TRBJ2-3; 10 bases match TRBD2. V gave up 1 base and J gave up 0 bases; unmatched junction bases: 4. Germline CDR1 reads PRHDT; CDR2 reads FYEKMQ (reference sequence). The CDR3 covers 17 residues. CDR3 sequence reads: CASSLEASGRSTDTQYF. For the CDR3, the DNA is TGTGCCAGCAGCTTAGAGGCTAGCGGGAGAAGCACAGATACGCAGTATTTT.

The chain couples TRBV5-5 to TRBJ2-7; TRBD1 might be the D (7 bases). Per germline, CDR1 SGHKS and CDR2 YYEKEE (reference sequence). Between the trimmed V and J ends, which lost 0 bases and 3 bases, there was a span of 13 bases. The CDR3 runs to 15 residues. CDR3 nucleotides: TGTGCCAGCAGCTTGGTGGAGGGGGCGTTCTACGAGCAGTACTTC. Translation gives CASSLVEGAFYEQYF. Full variable domain (remainder filled in from reference TRBV5-5 and TRBJ2-7): DAGVTQSPTHLIKTRGQQVTLRCSPISGHKSVSWYQQVLGQGPQFIFQYYEKEERGRGNFPDRFSARQFPNYSSELNVNALLLGDSALYLCASSLVEGAFYEQYFGPGTRLTVT.

This sequence joins TRBV7-2 and TRBJ1-2, with D possibly matching TRBD1 (6 bases). The ends were cut back, 7 bases at V and 4 bases at J, with 16 bases in the middle. Germline CDR1 and CDR2: SGHTA and FQGNSA. This CDR3 has 14 amino acids. Written as DNA, the CDR3 is TGTGCCAGCAATCCCCTGGCAGGGGTCTATGGCTACACCTTC. Its protein product is CASNPLAGVYGYTF. Using reference TRBV7-2 and TRBJ1-2 for the parts outside the CDR3, the full variable domain is GAGVSQSPSNKVTEKGKDVELRCDPISGHTALYWYRQSLGQGLEFLIYFQGNSAPDKSGLPSDRFSAERTGGSVSTLTIQRTQQEDSAVYLCASNPLAGVYGYTFGSGTRLTVV.

This clonotype was observed a handful of times. The rearrangement joins TRBV9 to TRBJ2-5; D perhaps matches TRBD1 (6 bases). CDR3 length: 14 residues. Looked up from germline, CDR1 is SGDLS and CDR2 is YYNGEE. Trimming took off 0 bases at V and 2 bases at J, with 8 bases between the two ends. This CDR3 is CASSVAQGQETQYF. DNA of the CDR3: TGTGCCAGCAGCGTAGCACAGGGACAAGAGACCCAGTACTTC.

CDR3 region: CASSQERRGSGYTF. The CDR3 nucleotides read TGTGCCAGCAGCCAAGAAAGACGAGGGTCCGGCTACACCTTC. V gene TRBV3-1 combines with J gene TRBJ1-2; D unclear. CDR3 length: 14 residues. The V and J ends lost 0 bases and 8 bases respectively, with 13 bases between them. Germline V gene data show CDR1 as LGHDT and CDR2 as YNNKEL (reference sequence).

The CDR3 coding sequence is TGCGCCAGCAGCCAAGATTCTAGCGGGAGGGCCGGAGATACGCAGTATTTT. Amino acid sequence: CASSQDSSGRAGDTQYF. The chain uses TRBV4-3 and TRBJ2-3; 12 bases map to TRBD2. Unmatched junction bases numbered 6, after V lost 0 bases and J lost 5 bases. This CDR3 has 17 amino acids. CDR1 LGHNA and CDR2 YSLEER come from the germline V gene.

V usage is TRBV11-2 and J usage is TRBJ2-7; no clear D gene. The germline V gene has CDR1 SGHAT and CDR2 FQNNGV. The V end lost 1 base, the J end lost 2 bases, and 6 bases lay between the germline ends. The CDR3 spans 13 residues. The chain's CDR3 is CASSLGSTYEQYV. CDR3 coding DNA: TGTGCCAGCAGCTTAGGCAGCACCTACGAGCAGTACGTC.

The V and J genes are TRBV27 and TRBJ2-7; 8 positions agree with TRBD2. CDR3 length equals 15 residues. Germline V gene lookup returns CDR1 MNHEY and CDR2 SMNVEV (reference sequence). V lost 5 bases and J lost 3; bases outside the gene matches: 9. In DNA, the CDR3 is TGTGCCAGCAGTAGACTAGCGACAAATTTCTACGAGCAGTACTTC. It translates to CASSRLATNFYEQYF.

V is TRBV10-3 and J is TRBJ1-5; D unclear. V dropped 3 bases and J dropped 9 bases, with 12 bases sitting between them. CDR3 length: 13 residues. The germline gives CDR1 ENHRY, CDR2 SYGVKD. CDR3 residues: CAISERLVPPQHF. The DNA for the CDR3 is TGTGCCATCAGTGAACGTCTTGTACCGCCCCAGCATTTT.

This clonotype has a handful of counts. The V call is TRBV7-2, the J call TRBJ1-4, with TRBD1 matching over 7 bases. V lost 3 bases to trimming and J lost 7 bases; unmatched junction nucleotides: 5. In germline, CDR1 is SGHTA, CDR2 FQGNSA. This CDR3 comprises 14 residues. CDR3 region: CASSLTGLVEKLFF. In DNA form, the CDR3 reads TGTGCCAGCAGCTTGACAGGGCTGGTTGAAAAACTGTTTTTT.

The chain combines TRBV6-2 or TRBV6-3 with TRBJ1-1; the D gene is possibly TRBD1 (6 bases). The CDR3 runs 15 residues. CDR1 and CDR2 from the germline V gene are MNHEY and SVGEGT. V lost 0 bases, J lost 6 bases, and 14 bases lay in between. This chain's CDR3 is CASSYSSQGRAEAFF. The CDR3, as DNA: TGTGCCAGCAGTTACTCCAGCCAGGGGAGGGCTGAAGCTTTCTTT.

The chain carries TRBV5-1 and TRBJ1-4; possible D gene TRBD1, 6 bases. Trimming shortened V by 8 bases and J by 8 bases, and 16 bases separated the two germline ends. Looked up from germline, CDR1 is SGHRS and CDR2 is YFSETQ. The CDR3 extends over 13 amino acids. For the CDR3, the DNA is TGCGCCAGTCGGCCGGGGGCCGGAGAAAAACTGTTTTTT. It yields the protein CASRPGAGEKLFF. Together with reference TRBV5-1 and TRBJ1-4, the CDR3 gives the full variable domain: KAGVTQTPRYLIKTRGQQVTLSCSPISGHRSVSWYQQTPGQGLQFLFEYFSETQRNKGNFPGRFSGRQFSNSRSEMNVSTLELGDSALYLCASRPGAGEKLFFGSGTQLSVL.

The V call is TRBV5-1, the J call TRBJ1-2; no clear D gene. Germline loops: CDR1 SGHRS, CDR2 YFSETQ. V dropped 3 bases and J dropped 8 bases, with 14 bases sitting between them. The CDR3 is made up of 13 amino acids. The CDR3 loop reads CASSSDGLGGYTF. The CDR3 nucleotides read TGCGCCAGCAGCTCGGACGGACTTGGGGGCTACACCTTC.

The rearrangement uses TRBV9 and TRBJ1-6; TRBD1 agrees at 8 bases. CDR3 length: 17 residues. Losses at the gene ends were 3 bases for V and 1 base for J; bases not matched to a gene: 6. The V gene's germline CDR1 is SGDLS and CDR2 YYNGEE. The CDR3 is CASSATGEWSYNSPLHF. CDR3 DNA: TGTGCCAGCAGCGCGACAGGGGAATGGTCCTATAATTCACCCCTCCACTTT.

This clonotype was observed a handful of times. The chain uses TRBV20-1 and TRBJ2-7; D gene unclear. The germline CDR1 and CDR2 sequences are DFQATT and SNEGSKA (reference sequence). With 3 bases removed from V and 4 bases from J, the gap between germline ends came to 25 bases. This CDR3 has 17 residues. CDR3 amino acids: CSASDKPPDKRFYEQYF. The CDR3, as DNA: TGCAGTGCTAGTGATAAACCTCCGGATAAAAGATTTTACGAGCAGTACTTC.

The chain joins TRBV7-2 to TRBJ1-5; D perhaps matches TRBD1 (5 bases). Trimming removed 1 base at V and 1 base at J, with 14 bases between. Germline V gene data show CDR1 as SGHTA and CDR2 as FQGNSA. The CDR3 has 17 residues. The CDR3 loop is CASSLGRAVGSNQPQHF. As DNA, the CDR3 is TGTGCCAGCAGCTTAGGCAGGGCGGTCGGGAGCAATCAGCCCCAGCATTTT. Looking up the rest from reference TRBV7-2 and TRBJ1-5 gives the full variable domain: GAGVSQSPSNKVTEKGKDVELRCDPISGHTALYWYRQSLGQGLEFLIYFQGNSAPDKSGLPSDRFSAERTGGSVSTLTIQRTQQEDSAVYLCASSLGRAVGSNQPQHFGDGTRLSIL.

This clonotype came up a few times. This sequence joins TRBV6-1 and TRBJ2-7; 7 bases fit TRBD1. The length of the CDR3 is 16 residues. Germline CDR1 reads MNHNS; CDR2 reads SASEGT. V shed 1 base, J shed 2 bases, and the junction held 8 bases outside the gene matches. CDR3 DNA: TGTGCCAGCAGTGAAGAGGACAGGATCCCCGCCTACGAGCAGTACGTC. This encodes CASSEEDRIPAYEQYV.

This clonotype was detected only a few times. V usage is TRBV27 and J usage is TRBJ1-5; TRBD1 agrees at 8 bases. The CDR3 spans 17 residues. Losses at the gene ends were 2 bases for V and 3 bases for J; bases not matched to a gene: 9. Germline CDR1 reads MNHEY; CDR2 reads SMNVEV (reference sequence). CDR3 sequence reads: CASSLTRGLLSNQPQHF. CDR3 DNA: TGTGCCAGCAGTTTAACCAGGGGGCTGCTTTCCAATCAGCCCCAGCATTTT.

This clonotype was picked up many times. The germline gene is not matched at one end of the junction; a read error may be the cause. The chain uses TRBV5-1 and TRBJ1-1, with TRBD1 matching 8 bases. Germline V gene data show CDR1 as SGHRS and CDR2 as YFSETQ. The CDR3 is made up of 14 amino acids. The CDR3 region has the DNA TGTGCCAGCAGCTTAGGGACAGGGAACACTGAAGCTTTCTTT. Protein: CASSLGTGNTEAFF.

This clonotype was observed a handful of times. The chain recombines TRBV12-3 or TRBV12-4 with TRBJ1-4; 7 bases fit TRBD1. With V trimmed by 3 bases and J by 7 bases, 5 bases remained unmatched. The CDR3 loop spans 14 amino acids. CDR3 residues: CASSFRGMGEKLFF. As DNA, the CDR3 is TGTGCCAGCAGTTTCAGGGGGATGGGTGAAAAACTGTTTTTT.

This clonotype has a handful of counts. V is TRBV3-1 and J is TRBJ1-5; unclear D gene. V was clipped by 3 bases and J by 4 bases, with 7 bases between them. Germline CDR1 is LGHDT and CDR2 is YNNKEL (reference sequence). The CDR3 is made up of 13 amino acids. CDR3 in DNA: TGTGCCAGCAGCCAGTCCCCGAATCAGCCCCAGCATTTT. This gives the protein CASSQSPNQPQHF.

This clonotype appeared a few times. The chain is built from TRBV15 and TRBJ2-1; 9 bases align to TRBD2. The J segment lost 0 bases and the V segment lost 3 bases, leaving 0 bases of the junction unmatched. Germline V gene sequence: CDR1 LNHNV, CDR2 YYDKDF (reference sequence). This CDR3 has 15 amino acids. CDR3 nucleotides: TGTGCCACCAGCAGTAGCGGGAGCTCCTACAATGAGCAGTTCTTC. Translating it yields CATSSSGSSYNEQFF. Looking up the rest from reference TRBV15 and TRBJ2-1 gives the full variable domain: DAMVIQNPRYQVTQFGKPVTLSCSQTLNHNVMYWYQQKSSQAPKLLFHYYDKDFNNEADTPDNFQSRRPNTSFCFLDIRSPGLGDTAMYLCATSSSGSSYNEQFFGPGTRLTVL.